This T cell receptor beta chain was retrieved from a study of cytomegalovirus exposure and HLA in healthy donors. Study summary: Across around 400 genotyped donors, about 86% landed in the Caucasian-associated ancestry cluster. Study-level points and caveats: Data from an earlier analysis indicated that most TCR beta V segments were productive either about 87% or about 30% of the time.

In the PCR, 60 Vbeta and 13 Jbeta primers were used. Some clones are missing from TCRdb's copy, which holds only in-frame ones; the method was immunoSEQ multiplex PCR. The sample lists about 130,000 clones, 66% occurring once. The germline gives CDR1 MDHEN, CDR2 SYDVKM. CDR3 length: 17 residues. A remark on this clone: As yet, its antigen is unknown.

The chain joins TRBV28 to TRBJ2-5, with 7 nucleotides matching TRBD2. Near its end, the DNA agrees better with TRBJ2-7, so the J call may be wrong. Sequencing input: PBMCs. The sequence was obtained from a human donor in good health. CDR3 loop: CASSFRDVSGEDHEQYF. In DNA, the CDR3 is TGTGCCAGCAGTTTTAGGGATGTAAGCGGGGAGGATCACGAGCAGTACTTC.